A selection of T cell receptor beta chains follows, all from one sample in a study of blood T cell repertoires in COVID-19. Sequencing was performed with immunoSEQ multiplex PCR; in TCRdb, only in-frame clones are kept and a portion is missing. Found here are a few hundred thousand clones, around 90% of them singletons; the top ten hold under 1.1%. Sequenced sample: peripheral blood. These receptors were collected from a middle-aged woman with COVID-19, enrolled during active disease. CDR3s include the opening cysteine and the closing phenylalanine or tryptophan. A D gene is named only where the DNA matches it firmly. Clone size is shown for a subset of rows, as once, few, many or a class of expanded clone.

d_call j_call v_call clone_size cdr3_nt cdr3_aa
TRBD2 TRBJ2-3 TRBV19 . TGTGCCAGTAGTTCTGGGGGGAGGGGTATCACAGATACGCAGTATTTT CASSSGGRGITDTQYF
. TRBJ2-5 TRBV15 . TGTGCCACCAGCTGGTCAGCGGGTTCCCAAGAGACCCAGTACTTC CATSWSAGSQETQYF
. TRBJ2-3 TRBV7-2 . TGTGCCAGCAGCTTGTTACTACTTGGCACAGATACGCAGTATTTT CASSLLLLGTDTQYF
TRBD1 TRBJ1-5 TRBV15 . TGTGCCACCAGCGGTTCCCCGGGACAGAGCTTTGGGAGCAATCAGCCCCAGCATTTT CATSGSPGQSFGSNQPQHF
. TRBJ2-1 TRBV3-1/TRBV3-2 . TGTGCCAGCAGCCCATCCGGACACGTTGGCAATGAGCAGTTCTTC CASSPSGHVGNEQFF
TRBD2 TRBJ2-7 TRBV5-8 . TGTGCCAGCAGCTTCGCGGGGGGTCCGAGTTACGAGCAGTACTTC CASSFAGGPSYEQYF
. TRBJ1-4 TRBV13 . TGTGCCAGCAGCCAAGGGACGGCGGGGGAAAAACTGTTTTTT CASSQGTAGEKLFF
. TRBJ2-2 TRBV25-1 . TGTGCCAGCAGTGAAAACACAGGGAAAGGGGACACCGGGGAGCTGTTTTTT CASSENTGKGDTGELFF
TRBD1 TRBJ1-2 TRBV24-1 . TGTGCCACCAGTGATGACTACCCGGGACAGGGGAACTATGGCTACACCTTC CATSDDYPGQGNYGYTF
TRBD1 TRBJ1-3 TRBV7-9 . TGTGCCAGCAGCTTTCAACAGGGGCCTCCCTCTGGAAACACCATATATTTT CASSFQQGPPSGNTIYF
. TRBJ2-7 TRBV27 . TGTGCCAGCAGTGTTCAAAAGACAGCGAGCTCCTACGAGCAGTACTTC CASSVQKTASSYEQYF
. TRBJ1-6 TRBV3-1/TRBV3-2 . TGTGCCAGCAGGAACAGAACGTGGGGGAGGAATTCACCCCTCCACTTT CASRNRTWGRNSPLHF
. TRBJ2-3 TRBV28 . TGTGCCAGCACCCCGAGGTTGTACGTGCAGTATTTT CASTPRLYVQYF
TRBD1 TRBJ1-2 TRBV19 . TGTGCCAGTTCACAGGGGGCTTCGGGCTACACCTTC CASSQGASGYTF
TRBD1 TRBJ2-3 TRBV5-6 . TGTGCCAGCAGCTTATCCGGGACAGACCACACAGATACGCAGTATTTT CASSLSGTDHTDTQYF
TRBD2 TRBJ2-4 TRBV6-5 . TGTGCCAGCAGCCTTAGCGGGGTAGCCAAAAACATTCAGTACTTC CASSLSGVAKNIQYF
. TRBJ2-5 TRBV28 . TGTGCCAGCAGTCTAAGGACATTCAAAGAGACCCAGTACTTC CASSLRTFKETQYF
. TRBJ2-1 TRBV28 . TGTGCCAGCAGTTTAAGGGGGGGGGCATACAATGAGCAGTTCTTC CASSLRGGAYNEQFF
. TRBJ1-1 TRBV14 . TGTGCCAGCAGCCAAGGGTTCGTGGCCACGGCGGACACTGAAGCTTTCTTT CASSQGFVATADTEAFF
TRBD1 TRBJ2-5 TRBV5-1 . TGCGCCAGCAGCTTATCCGGGACAGGGTTCCAAGAGACCCAGTACTTC CASSLSGTGFQETQYF
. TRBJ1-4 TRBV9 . TGTGCCAGCAGCGTAGGTAGGGGGAGCAGGGCTAATGAAAAACTGTTTTTT CASSVGRGSRANEKLFF
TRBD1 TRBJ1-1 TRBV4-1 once TGCGCCAGCAGCCAAGTCGGGACAGGCGGGGGAGCTTTCTTT CASSQVGTGGGAFF
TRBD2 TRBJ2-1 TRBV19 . TGTGCCAGTAGTCCTCTAGCGGGTATCTACAATGAGCAGTTCTTC CASSPLAGIYNEQFF